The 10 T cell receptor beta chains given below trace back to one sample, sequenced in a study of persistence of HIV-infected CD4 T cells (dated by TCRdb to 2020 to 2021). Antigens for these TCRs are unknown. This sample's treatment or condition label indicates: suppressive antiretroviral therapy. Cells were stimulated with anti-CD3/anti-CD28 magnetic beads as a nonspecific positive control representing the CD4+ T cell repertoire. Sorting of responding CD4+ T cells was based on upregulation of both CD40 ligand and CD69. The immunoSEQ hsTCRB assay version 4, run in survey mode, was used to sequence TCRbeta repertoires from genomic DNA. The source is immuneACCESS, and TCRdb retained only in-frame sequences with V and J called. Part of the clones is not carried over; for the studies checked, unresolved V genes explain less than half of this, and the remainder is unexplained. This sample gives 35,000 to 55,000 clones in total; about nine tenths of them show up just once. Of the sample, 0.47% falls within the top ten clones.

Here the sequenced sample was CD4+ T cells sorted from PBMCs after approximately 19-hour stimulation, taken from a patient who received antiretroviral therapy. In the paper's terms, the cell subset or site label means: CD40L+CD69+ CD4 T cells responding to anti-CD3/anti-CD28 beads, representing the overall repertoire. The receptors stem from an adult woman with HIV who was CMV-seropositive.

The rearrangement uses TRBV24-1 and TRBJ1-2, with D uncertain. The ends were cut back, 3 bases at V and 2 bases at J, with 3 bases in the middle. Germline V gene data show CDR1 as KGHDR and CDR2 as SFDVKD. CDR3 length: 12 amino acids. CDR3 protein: CATSDPNYGYTF. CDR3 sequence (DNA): TGTGCCACCAGTGATCCCAACTATGGCTACACCTTC.

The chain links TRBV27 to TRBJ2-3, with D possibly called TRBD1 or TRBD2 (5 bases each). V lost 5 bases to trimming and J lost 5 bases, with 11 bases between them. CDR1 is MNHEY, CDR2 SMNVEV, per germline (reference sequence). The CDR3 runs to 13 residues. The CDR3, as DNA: TGTGCCAGCAGTCCGGGGCGATTAGATACGCAGTATTTT. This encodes CASSPGRLDTQYF.

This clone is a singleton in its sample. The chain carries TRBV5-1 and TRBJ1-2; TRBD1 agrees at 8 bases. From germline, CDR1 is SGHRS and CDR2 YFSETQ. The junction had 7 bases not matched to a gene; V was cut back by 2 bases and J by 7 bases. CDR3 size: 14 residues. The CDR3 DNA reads TGCGCCAGCAGCTTCGGACAGGGCTGGTCTGGCTACACCTTC. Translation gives CASSFGQGWSGYTF.

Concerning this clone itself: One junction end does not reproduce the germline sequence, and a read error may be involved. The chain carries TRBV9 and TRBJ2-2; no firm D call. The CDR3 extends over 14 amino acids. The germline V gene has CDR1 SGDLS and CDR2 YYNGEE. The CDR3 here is CASNVVEEAGELFF. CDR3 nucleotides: TGTGCCAGCAACGTAGTGGAAGAGGCCGGGGAGCTGTTTTTT.

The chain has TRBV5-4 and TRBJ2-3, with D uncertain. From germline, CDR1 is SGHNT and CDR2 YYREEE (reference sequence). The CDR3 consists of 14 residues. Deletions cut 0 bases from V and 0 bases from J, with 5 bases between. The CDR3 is CASSLDHSTDTQYF. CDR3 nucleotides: TGTGCCAGCAGCTTGGATCATAGCACAGATACGCAGTATTTT.

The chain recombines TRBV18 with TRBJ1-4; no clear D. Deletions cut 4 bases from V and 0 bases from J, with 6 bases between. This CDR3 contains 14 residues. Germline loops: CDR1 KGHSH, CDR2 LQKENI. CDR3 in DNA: TGTGCCAGCTCACGGTTTGCAACTAATGAAAAACTGTTTTTT. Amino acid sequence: CASSRFATNEKLFF.

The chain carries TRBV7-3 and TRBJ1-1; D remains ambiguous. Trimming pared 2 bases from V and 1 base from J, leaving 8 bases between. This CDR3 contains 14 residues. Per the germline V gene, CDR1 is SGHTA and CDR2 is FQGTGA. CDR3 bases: TGTGCCAGCAGCTTAGGGCAGTCGAACACTGAAGCTTTCTTT. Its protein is CASSLGQSNTEAFF.

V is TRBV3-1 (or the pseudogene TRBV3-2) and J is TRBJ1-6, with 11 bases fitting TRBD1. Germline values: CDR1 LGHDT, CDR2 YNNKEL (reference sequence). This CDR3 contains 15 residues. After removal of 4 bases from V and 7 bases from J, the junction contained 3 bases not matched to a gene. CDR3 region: CASSPGQGANSPLHF. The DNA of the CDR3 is TGTGCCAGCAGCCCCGGACAGGGGGCGAATTCACCCCTCCACTTT.

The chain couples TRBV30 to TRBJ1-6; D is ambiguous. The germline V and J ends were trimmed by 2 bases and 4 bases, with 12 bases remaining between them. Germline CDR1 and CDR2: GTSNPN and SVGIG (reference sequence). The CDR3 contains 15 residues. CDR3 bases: TGTGCCTGGAGTCCCCTGGAGGGTTATAATTCACCCCTCCACTTT. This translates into CAWSPLEGYNSPLHF.

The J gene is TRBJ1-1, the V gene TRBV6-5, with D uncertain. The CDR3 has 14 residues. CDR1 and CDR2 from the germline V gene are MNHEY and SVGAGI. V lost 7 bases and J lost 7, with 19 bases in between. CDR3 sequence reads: CASTQNGESGEAFF. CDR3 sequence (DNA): TGTGCCAGCACCCAAAATGGGGAGAGTGGTGAAGCTTTCTTT.